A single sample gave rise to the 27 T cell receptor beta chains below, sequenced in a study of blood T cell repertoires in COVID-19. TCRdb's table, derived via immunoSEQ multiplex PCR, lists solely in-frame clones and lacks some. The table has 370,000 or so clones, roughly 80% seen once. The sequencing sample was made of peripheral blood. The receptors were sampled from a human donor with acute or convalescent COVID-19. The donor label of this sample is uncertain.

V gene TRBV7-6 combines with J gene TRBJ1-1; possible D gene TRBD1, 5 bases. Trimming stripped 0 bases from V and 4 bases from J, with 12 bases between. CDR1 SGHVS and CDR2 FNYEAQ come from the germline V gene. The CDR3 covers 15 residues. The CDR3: CASSLATTETTEAFF. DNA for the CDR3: TGTGCCAGCAGCTTAGCGACGACAGAAACCACTGAAGCTTTCTTT.

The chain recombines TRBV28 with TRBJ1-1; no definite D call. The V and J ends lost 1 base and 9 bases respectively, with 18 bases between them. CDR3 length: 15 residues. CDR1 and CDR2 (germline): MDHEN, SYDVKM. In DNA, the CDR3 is TGTGCCAGCAGTTTATTTTACGAGGGCTTCCCTCAAGCTTTCTTT. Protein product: CASSLFYEGFPQAFF.

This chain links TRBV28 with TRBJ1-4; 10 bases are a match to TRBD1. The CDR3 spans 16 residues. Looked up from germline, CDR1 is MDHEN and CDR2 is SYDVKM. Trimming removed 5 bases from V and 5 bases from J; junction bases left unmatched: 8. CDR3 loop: CASSTGTGARNEKLFF. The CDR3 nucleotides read TGTGCCAGCAGTACCGGGACAGGGGCGAGAAATGAAAAACTGTTTTTT. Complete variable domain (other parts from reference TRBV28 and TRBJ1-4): DVKVTQSSRYLVKRTGEKVFLECVQDMDHENMFWYRQDPGLGLRLIYFSYDVKMKEKGDIPEGYSVSREKKERFSLILESASTNQTSMYLCASSTGTGARNEKLFFGSGTQLSVL.

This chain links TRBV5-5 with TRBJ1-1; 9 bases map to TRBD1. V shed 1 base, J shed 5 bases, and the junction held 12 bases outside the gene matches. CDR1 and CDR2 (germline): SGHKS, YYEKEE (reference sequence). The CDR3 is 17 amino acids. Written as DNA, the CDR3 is TGTGCCAGCAGCTTGTCCGGGACAGGGTGGGACGGGACTGAAGCTTTCTTT. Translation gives CASSLSGTGWDGTEAFF.

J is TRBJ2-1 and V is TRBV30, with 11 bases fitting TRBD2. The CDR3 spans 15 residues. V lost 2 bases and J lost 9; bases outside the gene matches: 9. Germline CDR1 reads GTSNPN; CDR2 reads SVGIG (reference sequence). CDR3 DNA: TGTGCCTGGAGTCCACTAGCGGGAGTAGGCGGTGAGCAGTTCTTC. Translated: CAWSPLAGVGGEQFF.

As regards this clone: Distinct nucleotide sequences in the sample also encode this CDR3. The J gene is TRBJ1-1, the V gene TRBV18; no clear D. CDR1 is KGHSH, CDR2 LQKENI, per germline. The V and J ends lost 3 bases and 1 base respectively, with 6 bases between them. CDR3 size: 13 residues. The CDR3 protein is CASSPAGNTEAFF. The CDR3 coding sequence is TGTGCCAGCTCACCGGCAGGGAACACTGAAGCTTTCTTT.

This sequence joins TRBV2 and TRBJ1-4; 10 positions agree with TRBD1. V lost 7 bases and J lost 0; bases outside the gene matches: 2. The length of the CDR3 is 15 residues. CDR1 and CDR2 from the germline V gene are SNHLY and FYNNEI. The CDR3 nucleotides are TGTGCCAGCAAGGGACAGGGGCCAACTAATGAAAAACTGTTTTTT. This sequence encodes CASKGQGPTNEKLFF.

CDR3 sequence (DNA): TGCGCCAGCAGTCAACCTTGGGGTTGGGCGGGATACTACGAGCAGTACTTC. Translation: CASSQPWGWAGYYEQYF. The rearrangement links TRBV23-1 to TRBJ2-7; weak D call: TRBD2 (6 bases). TRBV23-1 is assigned to the ORF class and has an uncertain function. The V end was cut by 2 bases, the J end by 3 bases, with 20 bases between. This CDR3 is built from 17 residues.

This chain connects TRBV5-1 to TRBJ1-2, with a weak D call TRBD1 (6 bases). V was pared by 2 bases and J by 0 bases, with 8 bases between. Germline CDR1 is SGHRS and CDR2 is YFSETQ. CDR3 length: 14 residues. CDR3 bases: TGCGCCAGCAGCTTACAGGGATCTAACTATGGCTACACCTTC. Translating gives CASSLQGSNYGYTF.

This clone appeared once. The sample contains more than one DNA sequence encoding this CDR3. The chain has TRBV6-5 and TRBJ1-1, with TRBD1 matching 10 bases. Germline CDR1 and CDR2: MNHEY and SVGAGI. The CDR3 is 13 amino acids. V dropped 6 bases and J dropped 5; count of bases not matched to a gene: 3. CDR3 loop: CASRRTGGTEAFF. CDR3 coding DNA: TGTGCCAGCAGAAGGACAGGGGGAACTGAAGCTTTCTTT.

The CDR3 is CASSLQGRYGNQPQHF. The CDR3 nucleotides are TGTGCCAGCAGCTTACAGGGTCGTTATGGCAATCAGCCCCAGCATTTT. The chain joins TRBV7-2 to TRBJ1-5; a possible D gene is TRBD1 (5 bases). The CDR3 totals 16 residues. From germline, CDR1 is SGHTA and CDR2 FQGNSA. V was trimmed by 2 bases and J by 2 bases, leaving 13 bases between them. The full variable domain, completed using reference TRBV7-2 and TRBJ1-5, is GAGVSQSPSNKVTEKGKDVELRCDPISGHTALYWYRQSLGQGLEFLIYFQGNSAPDKSGLPSDRFSAERTGGSVSTLTIQRTQQEDSAVYLCASSLQGRYGNQPQHFGDGTRLSIL.

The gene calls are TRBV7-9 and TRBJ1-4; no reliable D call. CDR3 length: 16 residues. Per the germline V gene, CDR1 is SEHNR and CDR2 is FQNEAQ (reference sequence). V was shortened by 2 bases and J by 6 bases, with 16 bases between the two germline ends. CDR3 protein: CASSLNWAGFDEKLFF. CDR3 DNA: TGTGCCAGCAGCTTAAATTGGGCGGGGTTCGATGAAAAACTGTTTTTT.

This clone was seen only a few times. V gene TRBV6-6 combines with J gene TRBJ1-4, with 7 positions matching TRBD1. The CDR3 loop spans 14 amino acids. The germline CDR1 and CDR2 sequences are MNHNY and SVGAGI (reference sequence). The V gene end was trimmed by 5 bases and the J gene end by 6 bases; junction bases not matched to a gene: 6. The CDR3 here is CASSTDRVYEKLFF. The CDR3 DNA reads TGTGCCAGCAGTACCGACAGGGTGTATGAAAAACTGTTTTTT.

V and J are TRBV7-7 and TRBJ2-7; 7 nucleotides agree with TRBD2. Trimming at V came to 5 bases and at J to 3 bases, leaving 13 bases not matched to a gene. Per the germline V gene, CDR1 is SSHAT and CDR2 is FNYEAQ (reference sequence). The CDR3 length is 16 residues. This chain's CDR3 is CASSPTPRDYYYEQYF. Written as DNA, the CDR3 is TGTGCCAGCAGCCCGACACCACGGGACTATTACTACGAGCAGTACTTC. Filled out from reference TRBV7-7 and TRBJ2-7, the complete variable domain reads GAGVSQSPRYKVTKRGQDVTLRCDPISSHATLYWYQQALGQGPEFLTYFNYEAQPDKSGLPSDRFSAERPEGSISTLTIQRTEQRDSAMYRCASSPTPRDYYYEQYFGPGTRLTVT.

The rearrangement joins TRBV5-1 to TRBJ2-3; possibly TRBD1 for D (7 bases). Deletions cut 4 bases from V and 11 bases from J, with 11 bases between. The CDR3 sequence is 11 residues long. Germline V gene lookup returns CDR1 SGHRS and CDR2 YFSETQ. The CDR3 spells CASSAGTEQYF. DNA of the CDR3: TGCGCCAGCAGCGCGGGGACAGAGCAGTATTTT.

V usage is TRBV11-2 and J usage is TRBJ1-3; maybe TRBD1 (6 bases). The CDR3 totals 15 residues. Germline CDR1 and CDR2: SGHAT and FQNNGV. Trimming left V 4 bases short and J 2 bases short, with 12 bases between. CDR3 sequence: CASSSDRIPGNTIYF. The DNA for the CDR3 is TGTGCCAGCAGCTCTGACAGGATCCCTGGAAACACCATATATTTT.

In nucleotides, the CDR3 is TGTGCCACCAGCAGAGGGGGAGCTAGCACAGATACGCAGTATTTT. It codes for CATSRGGASTDTQYF. J is TRBJ2-3 and V is TRBV15; D may be TRBD2 (5 bases). The germline V gene encodes CDR1 LNHNV and CDR2 YYDKDF (reference sequence). V shed 1 base and J shed 0 bases, with 8 bases lying between them. The CDR3 has 15 amino acids.

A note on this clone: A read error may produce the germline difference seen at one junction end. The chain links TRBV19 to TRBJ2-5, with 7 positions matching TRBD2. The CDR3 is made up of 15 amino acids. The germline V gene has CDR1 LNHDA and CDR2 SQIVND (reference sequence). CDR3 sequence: CASSIGSSGQEAQYF. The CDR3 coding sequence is TGTGCCAGTAGTATAGGCTCTAGCGGTCAAGAGGCCCAGTACTTC.

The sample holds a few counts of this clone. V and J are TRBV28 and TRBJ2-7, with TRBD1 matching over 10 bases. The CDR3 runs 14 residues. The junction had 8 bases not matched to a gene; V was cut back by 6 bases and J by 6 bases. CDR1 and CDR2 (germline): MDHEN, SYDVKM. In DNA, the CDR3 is TGTGCCAGCAGCCCTGGACAGGGGGTGAGCGAGCAGTACTTC. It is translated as CASSPGQGVSEQYF. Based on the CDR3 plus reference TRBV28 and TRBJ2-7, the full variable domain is DVKVTQSSRYLVKRTGEKVFLECVQDMDHENMFWYRQDPGLGLRLIYFSYDVKMKEKGDIPEGYSVSREKKERFSLILESASTNQTSMYLCASSPGQGVSEQYFGPGTRLTVT.

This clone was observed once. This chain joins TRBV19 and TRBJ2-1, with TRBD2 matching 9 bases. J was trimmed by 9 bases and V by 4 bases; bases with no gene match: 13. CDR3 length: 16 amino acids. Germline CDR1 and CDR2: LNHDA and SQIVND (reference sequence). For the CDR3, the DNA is TGTGCCAGTAGTAGGGGAGGCGGCGGGGGGGCCCTTGAGCAGTTCTTC. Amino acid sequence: CASSRGGGGGALEQFF.

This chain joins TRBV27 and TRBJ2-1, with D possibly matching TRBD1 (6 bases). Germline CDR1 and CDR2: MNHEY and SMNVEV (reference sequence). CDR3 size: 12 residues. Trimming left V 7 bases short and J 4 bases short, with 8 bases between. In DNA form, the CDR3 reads TGTGCCAGCAATACAGGGTACAATGAGCAGTTCTTC. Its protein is CASNTGYNEQFF.

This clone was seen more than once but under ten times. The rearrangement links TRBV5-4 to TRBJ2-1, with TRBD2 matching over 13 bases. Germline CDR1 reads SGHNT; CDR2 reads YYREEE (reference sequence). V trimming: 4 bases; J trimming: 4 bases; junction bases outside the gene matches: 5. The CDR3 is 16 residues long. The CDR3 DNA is TGTGCCAGCAGCCCTACTAGCGGGGGGGCGTACAATGAGCAGTTCTTC. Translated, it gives CASSPTSGGAYNEQFF.

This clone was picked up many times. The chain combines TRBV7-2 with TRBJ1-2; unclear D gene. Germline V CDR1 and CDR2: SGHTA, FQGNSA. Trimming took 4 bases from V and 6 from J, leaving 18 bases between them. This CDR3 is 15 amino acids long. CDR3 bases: TGTGCCAGCAGCTCAAACGCCGGAGTAGTGCATGGCTACACCTTC. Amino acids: CASSSNAGVVHGYTF.

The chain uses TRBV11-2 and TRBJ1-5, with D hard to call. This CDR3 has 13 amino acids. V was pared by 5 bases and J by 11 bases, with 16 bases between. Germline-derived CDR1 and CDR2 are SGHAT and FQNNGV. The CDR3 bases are TGTGCCAGCAGCCCCCGCGGGATCTCAGCCCAGCATTTT. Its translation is CASSPRGISAQHF. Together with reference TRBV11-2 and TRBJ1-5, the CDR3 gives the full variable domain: EAGVAQSPRYKIIEKRQSVAFWCNPISGHATLYWYQQILGQGPKLLIQFQNNGVVDDSQLPKDRFSAERLKGVDSTLKIQPAKLEDSAVYLCASSPRGISAQHFGDGTRLSIL.

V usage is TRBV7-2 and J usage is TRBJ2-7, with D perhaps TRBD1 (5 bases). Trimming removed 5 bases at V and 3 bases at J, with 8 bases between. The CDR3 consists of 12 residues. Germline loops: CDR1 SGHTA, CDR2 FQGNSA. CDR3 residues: CASSIRDYEQYF. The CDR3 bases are TGTGCCAGCAGCATCAGGGACTACGAGCAGTACTTC.

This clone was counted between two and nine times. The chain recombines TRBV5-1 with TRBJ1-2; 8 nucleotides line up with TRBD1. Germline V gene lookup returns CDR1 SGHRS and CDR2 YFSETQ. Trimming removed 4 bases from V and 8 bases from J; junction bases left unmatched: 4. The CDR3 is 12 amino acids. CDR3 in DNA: TGCGCCAGCAGCCGGACAGGGAGCGGCTACACCTTC. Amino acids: CASSRTGSGYTF.

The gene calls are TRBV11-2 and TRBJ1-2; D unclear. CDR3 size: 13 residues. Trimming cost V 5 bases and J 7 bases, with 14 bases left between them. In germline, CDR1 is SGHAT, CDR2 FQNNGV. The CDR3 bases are TGTGCCAGCAGCCCTTACTCTCCCCCTGGCTACACCTTC. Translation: CASSPYSPPGYTF.